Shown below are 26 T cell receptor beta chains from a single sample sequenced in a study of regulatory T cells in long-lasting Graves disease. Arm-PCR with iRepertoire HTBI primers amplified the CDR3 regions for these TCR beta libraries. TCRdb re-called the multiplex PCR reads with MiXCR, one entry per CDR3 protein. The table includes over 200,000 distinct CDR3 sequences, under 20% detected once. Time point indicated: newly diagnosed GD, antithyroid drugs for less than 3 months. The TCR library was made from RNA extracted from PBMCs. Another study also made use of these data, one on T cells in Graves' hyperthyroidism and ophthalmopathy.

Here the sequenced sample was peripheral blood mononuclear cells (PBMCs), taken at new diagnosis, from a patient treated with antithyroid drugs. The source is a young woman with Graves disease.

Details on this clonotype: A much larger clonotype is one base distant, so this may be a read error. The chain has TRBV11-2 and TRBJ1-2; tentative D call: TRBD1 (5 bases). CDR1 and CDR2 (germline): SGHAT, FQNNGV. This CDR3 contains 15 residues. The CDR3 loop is CASSLVQGLAYGCTF. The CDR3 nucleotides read TGTGCCAGCAGCTTAGTTCAGGGATTGGCCTATGGCTGCACCTTC. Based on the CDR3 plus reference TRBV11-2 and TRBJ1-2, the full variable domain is EAGVAQSPRYKIIEKRQSVAFWCNPISGHATLYWYQQILGQGPKLLIQFQNNGVVDDSQLPKDRFSAERLKGVDSTLKIQPAKLEDSAVYLCASSLVQGLAYGCTFGSGTRLTVV.

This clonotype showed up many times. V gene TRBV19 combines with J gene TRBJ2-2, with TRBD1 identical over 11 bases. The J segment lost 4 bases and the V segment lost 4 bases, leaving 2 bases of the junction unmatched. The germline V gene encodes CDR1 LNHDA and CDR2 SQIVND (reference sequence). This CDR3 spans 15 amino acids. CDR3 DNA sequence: TGTGCCAGTAGTACCGGGACAGGGGGCACCGGGGAGCTGTTTTTT. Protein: CASSTGTGGTGELFF.

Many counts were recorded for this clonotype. CDR3: CSALFEANSPLHF. The CDR3 nucleotides read TGCAGTGCGTTGTTTGAGGCAAATTCACCCCTCCACTTT. The chain combines TRBV20-1 with TRBJ1-6; D is ambiguous. The CDR3 length is 13 residues. Germline values: CDR1 DFQATT, CDR2 SNEGSKA (reference sequence). V gave up 6 bases and J gave up 7 bases, with 13 bases separating them.

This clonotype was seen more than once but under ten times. In DNA form, the CDR3 reads TGTGCCAGCAGCCAAGTGACAGGGGACAATTCACCCCTCCACTTT. Protein product: CASSQVTGDNSPLHF. This chain uses TRBV14 with TRBJ1-6, with TRBD1 matching 8 bases. There are 15 residues in the CDR3. Germline values: CDR1 SGHDN, CDR2 FVKESK. The trim removed 1 base at V and 7 bases at J, leaving 3 bases unmatched.

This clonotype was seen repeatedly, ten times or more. The CDR3 sequence is CASSVQETQYF. In DNA form, the CDR3 reads TGTGCCAGCAGTGTTCAGGAGACCCAGTACTTC. The rearrangement links TRBV2 to TRBJ2-5; D unclear. The CDR3 spans 11 residues. Trimming took 4 bases from V and 5 from J, leaving 5 bases between them. Germline assignment: CDR1 SNHLY and CDR2 FYNNEI.

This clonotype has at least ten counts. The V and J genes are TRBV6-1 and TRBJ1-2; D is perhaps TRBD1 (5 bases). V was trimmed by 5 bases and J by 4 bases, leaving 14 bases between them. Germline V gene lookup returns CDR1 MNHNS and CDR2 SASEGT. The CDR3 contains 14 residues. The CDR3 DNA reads TGTGCCAGCAGTCTGACAGCCTCGGGCTATGGCTACACCTTC. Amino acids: CASSLTASGYGYTF.

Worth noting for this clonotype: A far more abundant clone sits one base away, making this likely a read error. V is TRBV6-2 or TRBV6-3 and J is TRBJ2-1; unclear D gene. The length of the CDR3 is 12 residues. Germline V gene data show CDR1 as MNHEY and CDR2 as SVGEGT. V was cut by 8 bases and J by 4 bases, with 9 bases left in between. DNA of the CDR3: TGTGCCAGCGGCTCCCGGTACAATGAGCAGTTCTTC. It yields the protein CASGSRYNEQFF.

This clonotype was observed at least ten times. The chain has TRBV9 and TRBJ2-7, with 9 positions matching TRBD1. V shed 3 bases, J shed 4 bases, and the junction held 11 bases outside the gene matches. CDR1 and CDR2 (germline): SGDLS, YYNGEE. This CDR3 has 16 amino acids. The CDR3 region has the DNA TGTGCCAGCAGCGCGGGACAGGGAAGAGCTTCGTACGAGCAGTACTTC. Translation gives CASSAGQGRASYEQYF.

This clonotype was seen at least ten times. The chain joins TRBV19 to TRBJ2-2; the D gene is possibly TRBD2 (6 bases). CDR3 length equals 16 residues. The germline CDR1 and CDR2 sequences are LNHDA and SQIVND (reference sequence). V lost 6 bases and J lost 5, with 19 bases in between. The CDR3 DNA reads TGTGCCAGTAGAGCCAACGGGGGATTGAGAACCGGGGAGCTGTTTTTT. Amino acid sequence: CASRANGGLRTGELFF.

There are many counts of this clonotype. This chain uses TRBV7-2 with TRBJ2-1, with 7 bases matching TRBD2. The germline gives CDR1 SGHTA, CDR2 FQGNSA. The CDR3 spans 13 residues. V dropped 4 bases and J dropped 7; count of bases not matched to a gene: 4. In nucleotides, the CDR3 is TGTGCCAGCAGCTCCCCCGGGAGGAATGAGCAGTTCTTC. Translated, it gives CASSSPGRNEQFF.

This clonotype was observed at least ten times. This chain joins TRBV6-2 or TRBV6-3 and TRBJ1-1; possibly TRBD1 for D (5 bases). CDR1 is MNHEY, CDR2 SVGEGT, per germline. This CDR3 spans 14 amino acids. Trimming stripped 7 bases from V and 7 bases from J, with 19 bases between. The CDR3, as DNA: TGTGCCAGCACTGGACGTCGTTGGGGGAGTGAAGCTTTCTTT. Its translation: CASTGRRWGSEAFF.

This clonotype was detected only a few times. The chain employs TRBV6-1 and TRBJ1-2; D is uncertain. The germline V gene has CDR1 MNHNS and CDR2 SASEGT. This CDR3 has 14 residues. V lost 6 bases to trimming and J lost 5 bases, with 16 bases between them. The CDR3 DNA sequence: TGTGCCAGCAGGTCCGCCGACCGGGCTTATGGCTACACCTTC. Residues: CASRSADRAYGYTF.

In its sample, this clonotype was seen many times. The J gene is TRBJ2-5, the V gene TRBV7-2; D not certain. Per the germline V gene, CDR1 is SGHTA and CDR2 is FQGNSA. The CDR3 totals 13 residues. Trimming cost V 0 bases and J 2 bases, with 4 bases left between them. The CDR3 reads CASSLAQQETQYF. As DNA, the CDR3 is TGTGCCAGCAGCTTAGCTCAACAAGAGACCCAGTACTTC.

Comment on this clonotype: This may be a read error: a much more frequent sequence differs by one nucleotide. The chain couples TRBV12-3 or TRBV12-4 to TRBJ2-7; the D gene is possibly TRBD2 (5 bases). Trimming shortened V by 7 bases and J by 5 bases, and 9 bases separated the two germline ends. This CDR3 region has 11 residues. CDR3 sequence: CASKSEDEQYF. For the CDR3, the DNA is TGTGCCAGCAAGTCGGAGGACGAGCAGTACTTC.

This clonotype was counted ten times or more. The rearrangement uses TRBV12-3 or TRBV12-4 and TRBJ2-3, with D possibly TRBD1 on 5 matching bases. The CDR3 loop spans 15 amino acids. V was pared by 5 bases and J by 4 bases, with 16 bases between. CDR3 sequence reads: CASSAGYLGSDTQYF. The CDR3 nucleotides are TGTGCCAGCAGTGCAGGGTATCTGGGCTCAGATACGCAGTATTTT.

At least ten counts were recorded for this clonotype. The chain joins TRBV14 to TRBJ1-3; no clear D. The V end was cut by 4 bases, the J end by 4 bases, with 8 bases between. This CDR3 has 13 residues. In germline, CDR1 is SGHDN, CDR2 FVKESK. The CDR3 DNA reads TGTGCCAGCAGCCTCGGGCTCGGAAACACCATATATTTT. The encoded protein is CASSLGLGNTIYF. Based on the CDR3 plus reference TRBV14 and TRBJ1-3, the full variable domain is EAGVTQFPSHSVIEKGQTVTLRCDPISGHDNLYWYRRVMGKEIKFLLHFVKESKQDESGMPNNRFLAERTGGTYSTLKVQPAELEDSGVYFCASSLGLGNTIYFGEGSWLTVV.

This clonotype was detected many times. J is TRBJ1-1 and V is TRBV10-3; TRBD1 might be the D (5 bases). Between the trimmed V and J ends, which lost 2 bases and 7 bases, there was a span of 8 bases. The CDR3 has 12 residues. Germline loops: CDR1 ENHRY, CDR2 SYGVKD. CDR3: CAISEGHLEAFF. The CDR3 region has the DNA TGTGCCATCAGTGAGGGACACCTTGAAGCTTTCTTT.

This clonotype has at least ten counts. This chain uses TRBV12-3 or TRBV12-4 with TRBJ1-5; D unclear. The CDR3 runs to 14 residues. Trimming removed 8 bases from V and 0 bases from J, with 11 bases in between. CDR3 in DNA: TGTGCCAGCCAAGAGCTAAATAGCAATCAGCCCCAGCATTTT. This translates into CASQELNSNQPQHF.

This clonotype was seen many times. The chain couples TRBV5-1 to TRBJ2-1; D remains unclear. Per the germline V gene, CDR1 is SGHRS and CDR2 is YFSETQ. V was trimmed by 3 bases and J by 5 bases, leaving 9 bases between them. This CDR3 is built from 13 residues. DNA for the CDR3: TGCGCCAGCAGCTCTTCTAGAAACAATGAGCAGTTCTTC. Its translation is CASSSSRNNEQFF.

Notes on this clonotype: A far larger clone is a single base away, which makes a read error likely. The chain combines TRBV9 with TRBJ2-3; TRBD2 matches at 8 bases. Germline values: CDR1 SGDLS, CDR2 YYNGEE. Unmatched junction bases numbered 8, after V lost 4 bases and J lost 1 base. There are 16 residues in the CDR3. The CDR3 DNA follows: TGTGCCAGCAGCACCAGTGAAGCGGGGGGCACAGATACGCAGTATTTT. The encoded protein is CASSTSEAGGTDTQYF.

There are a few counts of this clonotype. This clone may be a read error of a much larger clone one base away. The CDR3 nucleotides read TGTGCCAGCAGCCGCAGGGAGGGCACTGAAGCTTTCTTT. Protein product: CASSRREGTEAFF. The chain has TRBV27 and TRBJ1-1; D is perhaps TRBD1 (5 bases). The CDR3 is 13 amino acids. Germline V gene sequence: CDR1 MNHEY, CDR2 SMNVEV (reference sequence). Trimming removed 6 bases from V and 4 bases from J, with 12 bases in between.

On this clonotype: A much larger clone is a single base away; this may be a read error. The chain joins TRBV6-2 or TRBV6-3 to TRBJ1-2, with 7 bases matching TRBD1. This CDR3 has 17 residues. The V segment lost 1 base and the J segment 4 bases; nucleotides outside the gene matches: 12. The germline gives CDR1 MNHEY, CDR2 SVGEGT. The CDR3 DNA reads TGTGCCAGCAGTTACTGGGGGACAGCGCCTTCGGCCTATGGCTACACCTTC. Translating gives CASSYWGTAPSAYGYTF.

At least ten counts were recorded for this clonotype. The CDR3 here is CASSLAGYEDTQYF. The CDR3 nucleotides are TGTGCCAGCAGCTTAGCGGGGTACGAGGATACGCAGTATTTT. This rearrangement joins TRBV7-2 to TRBJ2-3; D is unresolved. Germline CDR1 and CDR2: SGHTA and FQGNSA. This CDR3 spans 14 amino acids. Trimming stripped 0 bases from V and 6 bases from J, with 10 bases between.

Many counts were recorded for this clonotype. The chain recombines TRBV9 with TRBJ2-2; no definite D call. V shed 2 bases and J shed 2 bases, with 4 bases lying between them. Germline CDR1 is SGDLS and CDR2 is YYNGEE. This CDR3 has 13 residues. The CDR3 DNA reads TGTGCCAGCAGCGTTGGTAACACCGGGGAGCTGTTTTTT. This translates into CASSVGNTGELFF.

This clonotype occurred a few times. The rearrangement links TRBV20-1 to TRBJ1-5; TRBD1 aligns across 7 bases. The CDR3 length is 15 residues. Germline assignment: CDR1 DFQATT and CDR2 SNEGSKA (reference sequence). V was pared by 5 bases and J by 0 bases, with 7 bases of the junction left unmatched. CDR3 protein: CSAFDRAYSNQPQHF. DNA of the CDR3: TGCAGTGCTTTCGACAGGGCTTATAGCAATCAGCCCCAGCATTTT.

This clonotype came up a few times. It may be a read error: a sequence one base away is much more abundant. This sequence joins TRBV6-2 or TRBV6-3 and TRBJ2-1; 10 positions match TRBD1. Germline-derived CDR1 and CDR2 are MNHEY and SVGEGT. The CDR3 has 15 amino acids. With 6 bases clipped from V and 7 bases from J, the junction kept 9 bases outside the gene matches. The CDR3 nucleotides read TGTGCCAGCAGACCGGAGACAGGGGGCCGGAATGAGCAGTTCTTC. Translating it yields CASRPETGGRNEQFF.